This T cell receptor beta chain derives from a study of T cell changes during pregnancy in multiple sclerosis. TCRdb keeps only in-frame clones here, not all; method: immunoSEQ multiplex PCR. The sample lists fewer than 55,000 clones; 90% were seen once. Germline V gene lookup returns CDR1 SGHTA and CDR2 FQGTGA. Trimming left V 0 bases short and J 11 bases short, with 7 bases between. This CDR3 spans 11 amino acids. Sequenced here: peripheral blood, sampled after pregnancy. This TCR derives from a female donor in good health, enrolled as a control in a pregnancy study. This chain links TRBV7-3 with TRBJ1-1; D is undetermined. The CDR3 region has the DNA TGTGCCAGCAGCTTAACAAATCAGGCTTTCTTT. This encodes CASSLTNQAFF.